A single sample gave rise to the 3 T cell receptor beta chains below, sequenced in a study of cytomegalovirus exposure and HLA in healthy donors. Use of 60 Vbeta and 13 Jbeta primers characterized the PCR. Here immunoSEQ multiplex PCR was the method, and the copy in TCRdb shows in-frame clones only, minus some. In the table there are just over 200,000 clones, roughly 70% of which are singletons. Sample: PBMCs. Receptor source: a man aged 40-50 years in good health and CMV-seropositive.

This chain connects TRBV4-2 to TRBJ1-2; D not certain. The CDR3 contains 13 residues. Germline V gene lookup returns CDR1 LGHNA and CDR2 YNFKEQ. Trimming shortened V by 5 bases and J by 4 bases, and 11 bases separated the two germline ends. CDR3: CASSSSPLYGYTF. CDR3 DNA sequence: TGTGCCAGCAGCTCGTCTCCCCTCTATGGCTACACCTTC.

The chain couples TRBV9 to TRBJ2-7; D perhaps matches TRBD1 (6 bases). Germline assignment: CDR1 SGDLS and CDR2 YYNGEE. CDR3 length: 15 residues. V lost 5 bases to trimming and J lost 2 bases, with 17 bases between them. The CDR3 region is CASSGEPRGTYEQYF. In nucleotides, the CDR3 is TGTGCCAGCAGTGGAGAGCCCAGGGGTACCTACGAGCAGTACTTC. Based on the CDR3 plus reference TRBV9 and TRBJ2-7, the full variable domain is DSGVTQTPKHLITATGQRVTLRCSPRSGDLSVYWYQQSLDQGLQFLIQYYNGEERAKGNILERFSAQQFPDLHSELNLSSLELGDSALYFCASSGEPRGTYEQYFGPGTRLTVT.

The gene calls are TRBV27 and TRBJ2-5, with TRBD2 identical over 10 bases. The germline gives CDR1 MNHEY, CDR2 SMNVEV (reference sequence). The CDR3 is made up of 15 amino acids. Germline trimming cut 4 bases from V and 1 base from J; bases unmatched to any gene: 3. DNA for the CDR3: TGTGCCAGCAGTTGGCAGCGGGGGGGCCAAGAGACCCAGTACTTC. As protein: CASSWQRGGQETQYF.